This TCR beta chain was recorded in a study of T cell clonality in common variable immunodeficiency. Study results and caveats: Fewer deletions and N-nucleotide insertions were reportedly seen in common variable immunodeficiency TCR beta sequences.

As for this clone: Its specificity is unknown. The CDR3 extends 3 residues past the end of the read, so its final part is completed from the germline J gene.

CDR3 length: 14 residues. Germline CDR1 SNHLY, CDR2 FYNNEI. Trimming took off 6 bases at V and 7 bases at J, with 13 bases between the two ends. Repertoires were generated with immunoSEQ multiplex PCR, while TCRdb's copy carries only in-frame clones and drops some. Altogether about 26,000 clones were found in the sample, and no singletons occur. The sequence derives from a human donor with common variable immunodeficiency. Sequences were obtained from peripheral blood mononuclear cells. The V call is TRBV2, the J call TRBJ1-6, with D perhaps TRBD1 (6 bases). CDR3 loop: CASRLTGMNSPLHF. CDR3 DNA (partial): TGTGCCAGCAGGCTCACAGGGATGAATTCACCC.